The 20 T cell receptor beta chains below were found in one sample sequenced in a study of shared clonotypes between healthy human individuals. CD45RO-negative, CCR7-selected cells formed the naive CD8 fraction, which excluded terminally differentiated effector memory CD45RA+ cells. Produced via immunoSEQ multiplex PCR; TCRdb's table is partial and in-frame only. The data show about 2.1 million clones, roughly 91% seen once. Sequenced sample: naive CD8+ T cells from PBMCs. The receptor set was obtained from a man aged 18 to 29 in good health. Some clones in this sample may be carry-over from other donors' samples.

The CDR3 sequence: CASSEWAAEAFF. CDR3 nucleotide sequence: TGTGCCAGCAGCGAATGGGCAGCTGAAGCTTTCTTT. The chain combines TRBV28 with TRBJ1-1; no firm D call. The CDR3 runs 12 residues. In germline, CDR1 is MDHEN, CDR2 SYDVKM. The V gene lost 6 bases and the J gene lost 6 bases, with 11 bases spanning the gap.

This clone has just one count. The rearrangement links TRBV28 to TRBJ1-3; 9 nucleotides align to TRBD1. The junction had 9 bases not matched to a gene; V was cut back by 6 bases and J by 0 bases. The CDR3 spans 17 residues. Germline CDR1 is MDHEN and CDR2 is SYDVKM. The chain's CDR3 is CASRLGTGRLSGNTIYF. The CDR3 nucleotides read TGTGCCAGCAGACTTGGGACAGGGAGGCTCTCTGGAAACACCATATATTTT.

With regard to this clone: Other DNA sequences from this sample encode an identical CDR3 as well. The genes are TRBV5-6 and TRBJ2-7; TRBD1 is a possible D gene (5 bases). Germline V lookup: CDR1 SGHDT, CDR2 YYEEEE. This CDR3 has 13 residues. V lost 5 bases, J lost 2 bases, and 11 bases lay in between. CDR3 loop: CASSLGAAYEQYF. CDR3 bases: TGTGCCAGCAGTTTAGGGGCGGCCTACGAGCAGTACTTC.

The rearrangement joins TRBV29-1 to TRBJ2-7, with D perhaps given as TRBD1 or TRBD2 (7 bases each). V lost 6 bases and J lost 0, with 12 bases in between. Germline CDR1 reads SQVTM; CDR2 reads ANQGSEA. The CDR3 is made up of 13 amino acids. This CDR3 is CSVQGGSSYEQYF. The CDR3 nucleotides are TGCAGCGTCCAGGGGGGGAGCTCCTACGAGCAGTACTTC.

This chain joins TRBV6-5 and TRBJ1-3; D may be TRBD1 (5 bases). CDR1 is MNHEY, CDR2 SVGAGI, per germline. Trimming removed 4 bases at V and 4 bases at J, with 17 bases between. The CDR3 has 16 amino acids. In DNA form, the CDR3 reads TGTGCCAGCAGTTCTGACAGCCTCCAGGCAGGAAACACCATATATTTT. It yields the protein CASSSDSLQAGNTIYF.

This clone occurred once. This chain links TRBV21-1 with TRBJ2-7; TRBD2 was called by the table and not checked on the DNA. TRBV21-1 is a pseudogene. CDR3 length equals 15 residues. CDR3 nucleotides: TGTGCCAGCGTCGAACTAGCGGGGGCTTCCTACGAGCAGTACTTC. It encodes CASVELAGASYEQYF.

V gene TRBV10-3 combines with J gene TRBJ1-1; 11 bases agree with TRBD1. The V segment lost 3 bases and the J segment 5 bases; nucleotides outside the gene matches: 5. CDR1 ENHRY and CDR2 SYGVKD come from the germline V gene. The CDR3 totals 15 residues. In DNA, the CDR3 is TGTGCCATCAGTGACGGGACAGGGGGTTGGACTGAAGCTTTCTTT. This codes for CAISDGTGGWTEAFF.

In regard to this clone: The junction differs from germline at one of its ends, possibly a read error. The chain links TRBV5-1 to TRBJ2-5; TRBD1 matches at 11 bases. Germline V gives CDR1 SGHRS, CDR2 YFSETQ. The CDR3 runs 17 residues. CDR3 sequence reads: CASSLWRDRGVEEAQYF. The DNA for the CDR3 is TGCGCCAGCAGCTTGTGGCGGGACAGGGGGGTGGAAGAGGCCCAGTACTTC. Full variable domain (rest looked up from reference TRBV5-1 and TRBJ2-5): KAGVTQTPRYLIKTRGQQVTLSCSPISGHRSVSWYQQTPGQGLQFLFEYFSETQRNKGNFPGRFSGRQFSNSRSEMNVSTLELGDSALYLCASSLWRDRGVEEAQYFGPGTRLLVL.

This clone has more than one count but fewer than ten. The rearrangement joins TRBV28 to TRBJ1-5; D call uncertain. The ends were cut back, 8 bases at V and 2 bases at J, with 13 bases in the middle. Germline loops: CDR1 MDHEN, CDR2 SYDVKM. This CDR3 region has 14 residues. The CDR3 reads CASRRDRGNQPQHF. In DNA form, the CDR3 reads TGTGCCAGCCGAAGGGATAGGGGCAATCAGCCCCAGCATTTT. The full variable domain, with the rest looked up from reference TRBV28 and TRBJ1-5, is DVKVTQSSRYLVKRTGEKVFLECVQDMDHENMFWYRQDPGLGLRLIYFSYDVKMKEKGDIPEGYSVSREKKERFSLILESASTNQTSMYLCASRRDRGNQPQHFGDGTRLSIL.

CDR3 in DNA: TGTGCCAGCAGTTTTGTAGTTCCTAATGAAAAACTGTTTTTT. Translation: CASSFVVPNEKLFF. The chain employs TRBV28 and TRBJ1-4, with D unclear. The germline gives CDR1 MDHEN, CDR2 SYDVKM. This CDR3 has 14 residues. Deletions cut 3 bases from V and 3 bases from J, with 8 bases between.

V usage is TRBV7-8 and J usage is TRBJ2-7; D unclear. Germline CDR1 and CDR2: SGHVS and FQNEAQ. CDR3 length: 13 amino acids. The V end lost 4 bases, the J end lost 1 base, and 8 bases lay between the germline ends. The CDR3 region is CASSSTDSYEQYF. The CDR3 bases are TGTGCCAGCAGCTCTACGGATTCCTACGAGCAGTACTTC.

This clone has only one observation. This rearrangement joins TRBV9 to TRBJ1-2; D is perhaps TRBD1 (5 bases). Germline-derived CDR1 and CDR2 are SGDLS and YYNGEE. With 0 bases removed from V and 3 bases from J, the gap between germline ends came to 9 bases. The CDR3 length is 14 residues. This chain's CDR3 is CASSVGQLDYGYTF. The DNA of the CDR3 is TGTGCCAGCAGCGTAGGACAGTTAGACTATGGCTACACCTTC.

J is TRBJ2-3 and V is TRBV29-1; D remains unclear. The germline gives CDR1 SQVTM, CDR2 ANQGSEA. The V end was cut by 7 bases, the J end by 1 base, with 9 bases between. The CDR3 extends over 12 amino acids. This CDR3 reads CSATTRTDTQYF. The CDR3, as DNA: TGCAGCGCAACCACCCGCACAGATACGCAGTATTTT.

The chain links TRBV4-1 to TRBJ1-1; unclear D gene. The germline V and J ends were trimmed by 4 bases and 1 base, with 10 bases remaining between them. The CDR3 totals 14 residues. Looked up from germline, CDR1 is MGHRA and CDR2 is YSYEKL. The CDR3 DNA sequence: TGCGCCAGCAGCCCCAGCAGGTCGAACACTGAAGCTTTCTTT. Protein product: CASSPSRSNTEAFF.

This chain uses TRBV6-1 with TRBJ1-5; 7 nucleotides match TRBD1. Germline trimming cut 9 bases from V and 3 bases from J; bases unmatched to any gene: 5. The length of the CDR3 is 13 residues. The V gene's germline CDR1 is MNHNS and CDR2 SASEGT. CDR3 nucleotides: TGTGCCAGTCAGGACAGGACCAATCAGCCCCAGCATTTT. It translates to CASQDRTNQPQHF.

The genes are TRBV30 and TRBJ2-7; TRBD1 matches at 8 bases. The CDR3 contains 13 residues. Trimming cost V 8 bases and J 6 bases; bases outside gene matches: 12. The V gene's germline CDR1 is GTSNPN and CDR2 SVGIG (reference sequence). CDR3 sequence reads: CAGDRPSTTEQYF. In DNA form, the CDR3 reads TGTGCCGGGGACAGGCCAAGCACTACCGAGCAGTACTTC.

The chain employs TRBV28 and TRBJ2-7; D may match TRBD1 or TRBD2 (5 bases each). V lost 5 bases and J 4 bases, leaving 18 bases between the germline ends. The CDR3 runs 15 residues. Germline V gives CDR1 MDHEN, CDR2 SYDVKM. The DNA for the CDR3 is TGTGCCAGCAGTCACACCCAGGGAGAGCTGTACGAGCAGTACTTC. Encoded protein: CASSHTQGELYEQYF.

The rearrangement links TRBV2 to TRBJ1-2; the match to TRBD1 covers 8 bases. Unmatched junction bases numbered 6, after V lost 6 bases and J lost 0 bases. Germline values: CDR1 SNHLY, CDR2 FYNNEI. The CDR3 covers 15 residues. The CDR3 nucleotides read TGTGCCAGCAGATCCCGGGACAGGTCTAACTATGGCTACACCTTC. Encoded protein: CASRSRDRSNYGYTF. The full variable domain, completed using reference TRBV2 and TRBJ1-2, is EPEVTQTPSHQVTQMGQEVILRCVPISNHLYFYWYRQILGQKVEFLVSFYNNEISEKSEIFDDQFSVERPDGSNFTLKIRSTKLEDSAMYFCASRSRDRSNYGYTFGSGTRLTVV.

J is TRBJ2-1 and V is TRBV19, with 7 bases matching TRBD2. CDR1 and CDR2 from the germline V gene are LNHDA and SQIVND (reference sequence). V lost 7 bases, J lost 3 bases, and 12 bases stayed unmatched. This CDR3 is 16 amino acids long. As DNA, the CDR3 is TGTGCCAGTACCGATGATAGAGCGGGATACTACAATGAGCAGTTCTTC. Amino acids: CASTDDRAGYYNEQFF.

The chain has TRBV6-5 and TRBJ1-2; 7 bases fit TRBD1. Trimming removed 0 bases from V and 5 bases from J; junction bases left unmatched: 9. Germline V gene data show CDR1 as MNHEY and CDR2 as SVGAGI. The CDR3 extends over 16 amino acids. CDR3 in DNA: TGTGCCAGCAGTTACTCAAGACAGGGAGGGAATTATGGCTACACCTTC. Its translation is CASSYSRQGGNYGYTF.